A selection of T cell receptor beta chains follows, all from one sample in a study of early T cells in non-severe SARS-CoV-2 infection. TCRdb re-called the 5' RACE reads with MiXCR, one entry per CDR3 protein. The sample records around 82,000 distinct CDR3 sequences, approximately 12% being singletons. The sequenced material came from whole blood. The receptors originated from an adult who was a healthcare worker with PCR-confirmed SARS-CoV-2 infection or an uninfected control (not recorded which). Both conserved end residues are part of each CDR3. The size entry is marked missing in some rows and otherwise reads once, few, many or a size class.

j_call v_call clone_size cdr3_aa
TRBJ2-1 TRBV27 few CASSWTSLGGYEQFF
TRBJ2-7 TRBV7-2 - CASSALGGGLSYEQYF
TRBJ1-5 TRBV30 - CAWSATGGNQPQHF
TRBJ1-5 TRBV12-3/TRBV12-4 once CASRGQALSNQPQHF
TRBJ2-3 TRBV20-1 few CSAKDWTGGPDTQYF
TRBJ2-7 TRBV29-1 few CSGGTDLPNEQYF
TRBJ2-3 TRBV11-2 few CASSLGTRADTQYF
TRBJ2-3 TRBV15 few CATSYSGSASTDTQYF
TRBJ2-5 TRBV6-1 many CASSRDLQETQYF
TRBJ2-3 TRBV28 - CASSLTGGFADTQYF
TRBJ1-2 TRBV27 few CASSFLSGDYGYTF
TRBJ2-3 TRBV7-9 - CASSPLAQRDTQYF
TRBJ1-1 TRBV5-1 few CASSRAGVGTEAFF
TRBJ1-6 TRBV7-9 many CASSPAGPPPNSPLHF
TRBJ2-3 TRBV10-2 many CASSEAGGTDTQYF
TRBJ1-5 TRBV19 - CASTPGQGFSNQPQHF
TRBJ1-2 TRBV28 - CASSDNNYGYTF
TRBJ2-1 TRBV11-2 many CASSPRLAGEPYNEQFF
TRBJ2-7 TRBV20-1 many CGLAGGASYEQYF
TRBJ1-2 TRBV13 many CASSQSNYGYTF
TRBJ2-1 TRBV20-1 few CSGRTDIYNEQFF
TRBJ2-7 TRBV5-1 few CASSSVRDHEQYF
TRBJ2-1 TRBV11-2 - CASSLDEGSYNEQFF
TRBJ2-3 TRBV7-8 few CASSPETSTDTQYF
TRBJ2-2 TRBV27 - CASRGSRTGELFF
TRBJ2-7 TRBV5-1 - CASSLDGTVYEQYF
TRBJ2-7 TRBV2 few CASRGGPGSYEQYF
TRBJ2-3 TRBV20-1 many CSAITDTDTQYF
TRBJ1-1 TRBV5-1 many CASMAQRLNTEAFF
TRBJ2-7 TRBV25-1 - CASSAGQAAYEQYF
TRBJ2-7 TRBV4-2 many CASSQDGSGTHYEQYF
TRBJ1-6 TRBV3-1 many CASSPYEGPLHF
TRBJ1-5 TRBV7-9 - CASSLEGGGEEPQHF
TRBJ1-2 TRBV6-1 few CASSQGQNINYGYTF
TRBJ2-7 TRBV11-1 few CASSSRTATYEQYF
TRBJ1-4 TRBV7-8 - CASSSTEGSEKLFF
TRBJ2-7 TRBV20-1 - CSARSRRGSYEQYF
TRBJ2-5 TRBV9 - CASSVGSGRLQETQYF
TRBJ2-3 TRBV11-2 many CASSFVSGTHIHTQYF